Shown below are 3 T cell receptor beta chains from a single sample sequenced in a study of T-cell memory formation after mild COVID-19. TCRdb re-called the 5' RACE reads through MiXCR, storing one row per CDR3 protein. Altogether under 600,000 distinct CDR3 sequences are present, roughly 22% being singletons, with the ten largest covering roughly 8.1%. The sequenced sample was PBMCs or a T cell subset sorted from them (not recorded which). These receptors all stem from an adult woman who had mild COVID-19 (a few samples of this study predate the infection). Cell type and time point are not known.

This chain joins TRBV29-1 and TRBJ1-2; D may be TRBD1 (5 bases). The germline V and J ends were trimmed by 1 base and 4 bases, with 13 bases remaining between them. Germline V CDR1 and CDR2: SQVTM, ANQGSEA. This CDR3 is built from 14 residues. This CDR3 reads CSVEVGALGYGYTF. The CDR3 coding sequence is TGCAGCGTTGAAGTCGGGGCTCTCGGCTATGGCTACACCTTC.

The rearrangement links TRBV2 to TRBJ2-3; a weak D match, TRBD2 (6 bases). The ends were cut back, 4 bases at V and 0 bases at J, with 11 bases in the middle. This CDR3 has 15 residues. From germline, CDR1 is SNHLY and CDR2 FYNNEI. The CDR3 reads CASSGLLASTDTQYF. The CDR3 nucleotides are TGTGCCAGCAGTGGCCTCCTAGCGAGCACAGATACGCAGTATTTT.

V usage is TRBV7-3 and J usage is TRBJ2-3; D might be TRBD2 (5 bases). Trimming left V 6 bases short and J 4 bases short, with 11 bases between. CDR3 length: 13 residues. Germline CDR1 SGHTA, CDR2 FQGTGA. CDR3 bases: TGTGCCAGCAGTGCACTAGTGTCAGATACGCAGTATTTT. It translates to CASSALVSDTQYF.